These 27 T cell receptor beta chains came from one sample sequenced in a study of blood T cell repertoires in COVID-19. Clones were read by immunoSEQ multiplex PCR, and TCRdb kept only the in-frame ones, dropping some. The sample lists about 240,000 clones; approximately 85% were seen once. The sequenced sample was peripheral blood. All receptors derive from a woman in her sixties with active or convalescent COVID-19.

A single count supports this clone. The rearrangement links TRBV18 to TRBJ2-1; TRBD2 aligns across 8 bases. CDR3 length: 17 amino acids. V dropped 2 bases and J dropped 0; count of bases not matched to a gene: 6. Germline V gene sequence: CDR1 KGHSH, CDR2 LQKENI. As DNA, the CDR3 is TGTGCCAGCTCACCAGAGGTAGCGGGGTCCTCCTACAATGAGCAGTTCTTC. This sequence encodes CASSPEVAGSSYNEQFF.

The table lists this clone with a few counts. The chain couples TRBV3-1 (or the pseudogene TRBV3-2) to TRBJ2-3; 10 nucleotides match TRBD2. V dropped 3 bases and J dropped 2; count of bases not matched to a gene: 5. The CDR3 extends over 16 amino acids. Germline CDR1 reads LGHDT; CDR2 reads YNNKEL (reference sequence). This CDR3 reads CASSHLAGATTDTQYF. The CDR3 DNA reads TGTGCCAGCAGCCACCTAGCGGGGGCCACCACAGATACGCAGTATTTT.

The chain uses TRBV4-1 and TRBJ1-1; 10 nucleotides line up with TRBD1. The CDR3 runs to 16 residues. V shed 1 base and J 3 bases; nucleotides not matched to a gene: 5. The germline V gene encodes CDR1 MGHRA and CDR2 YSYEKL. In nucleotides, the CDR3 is TGCGCCAGCAGCCAAGTTAGGGGACAGGGGTACACTGAAGCTTTCTTT. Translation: CASSQVRGQGYTEAFF.

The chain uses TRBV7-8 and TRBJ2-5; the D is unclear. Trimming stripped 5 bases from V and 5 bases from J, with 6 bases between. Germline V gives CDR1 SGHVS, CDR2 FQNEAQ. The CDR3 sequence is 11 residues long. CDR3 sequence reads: CASSPSETQYF. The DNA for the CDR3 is TGTGCCAGCAGCCCCTCGGAGACCCAGTACTTC.

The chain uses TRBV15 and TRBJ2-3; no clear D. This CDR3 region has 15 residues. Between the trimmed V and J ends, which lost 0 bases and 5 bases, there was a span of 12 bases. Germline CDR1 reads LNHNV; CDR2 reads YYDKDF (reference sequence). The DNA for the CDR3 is TGTGCCACCAGCAGAGAGCATAATAGAAGAGATACGCAGTATTTT. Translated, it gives CATSREHNRRDTQYF.

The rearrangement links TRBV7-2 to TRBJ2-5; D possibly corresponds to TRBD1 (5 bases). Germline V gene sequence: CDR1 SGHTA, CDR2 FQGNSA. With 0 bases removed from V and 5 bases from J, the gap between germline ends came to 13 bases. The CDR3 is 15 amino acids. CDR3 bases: TGTGCCAGCAGCTTAGCTGGGGCTAGGTGGGAGACCCAGTACTTC. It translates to CASSLAGARWETQYF.

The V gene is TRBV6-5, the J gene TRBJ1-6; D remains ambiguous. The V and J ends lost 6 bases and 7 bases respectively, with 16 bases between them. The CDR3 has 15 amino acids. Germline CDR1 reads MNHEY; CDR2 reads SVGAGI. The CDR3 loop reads CASSLLRGLNSPLHF. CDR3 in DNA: TGTGCCAGCAGCCTGCTGAGAGGGCTCAATTCACCCCTCCACTTT.

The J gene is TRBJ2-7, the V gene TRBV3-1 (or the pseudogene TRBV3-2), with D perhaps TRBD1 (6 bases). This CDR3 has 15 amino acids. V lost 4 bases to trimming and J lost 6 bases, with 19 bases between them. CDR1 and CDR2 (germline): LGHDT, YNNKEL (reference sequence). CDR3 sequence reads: CASSRRAGTPSEQYF. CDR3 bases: TGTGCCAGCAGCCGCCGTGCCGGGACACCCTCCGAGCAGTACTTC.

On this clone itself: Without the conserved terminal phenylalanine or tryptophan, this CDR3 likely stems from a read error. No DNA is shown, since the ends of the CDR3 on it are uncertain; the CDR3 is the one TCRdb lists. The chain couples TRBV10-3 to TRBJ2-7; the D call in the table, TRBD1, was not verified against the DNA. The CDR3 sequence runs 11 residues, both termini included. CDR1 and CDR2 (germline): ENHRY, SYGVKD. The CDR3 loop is CATLGRTGGSI.

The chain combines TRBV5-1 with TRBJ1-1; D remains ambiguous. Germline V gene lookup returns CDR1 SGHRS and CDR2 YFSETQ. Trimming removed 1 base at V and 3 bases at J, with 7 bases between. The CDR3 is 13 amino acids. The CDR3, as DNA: TGCGCCAGCAGCTTGTACCGGGACACTGAAGCTTTCTTT. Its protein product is CASSLYRDTEAFF.

DNA for the CDR3: TGTGCCAGCAGCTACCGACTAGCGGGGGTGGACAATGAGCAGTTCTTC. Residues: CASSYRLAGVDNEQFF. The chain employs TRBV5-4 and TRBJ2-1; TRBD2 aligns across 12 bases. V dropped 3 bases and J dropped 5; count of bases not matched to a gene: 6. The length of the CDR3 is 16 residues. Germline V gives CDR1 SGHNT, CDR2 YYREEE (reference sequence).

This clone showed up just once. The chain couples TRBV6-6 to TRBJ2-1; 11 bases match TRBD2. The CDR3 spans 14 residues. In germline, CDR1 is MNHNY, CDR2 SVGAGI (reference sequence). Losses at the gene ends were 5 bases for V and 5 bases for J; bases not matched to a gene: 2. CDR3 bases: TGTGCCAGCAGTAAACTAGCGGGGGACAATGAGCAGTTCTTC. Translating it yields CASSKLAGDNEQFF.

This chain's CDR3 is CASSQDVAANTGELFF. CDR3 DNA: TGCGCCAGCAGCCAAGATGTAGCGGCGAACACCGGGGAGCTGTTTTTT. The chain couples TRBV4-3 to TRBJ2-2, with D tentatively TRBD2 (6 bases). CDR3 length: 16 amino acids. Germline CDR1 and CDR2: LGHNA and YSLEER. V lost 0 bases and J lost 0, with 8 bases in between.

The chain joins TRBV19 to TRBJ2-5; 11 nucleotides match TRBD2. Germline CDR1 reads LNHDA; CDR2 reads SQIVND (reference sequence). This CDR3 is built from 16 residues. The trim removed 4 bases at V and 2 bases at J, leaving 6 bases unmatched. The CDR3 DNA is TGTGCCAGTAGTACCCTGGGACTAGCGGAACAAGAGACCCAGTACTTC. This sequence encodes CASSTLGLAEQETQYF.

The CDR3 DNA sequence: TGTGCCAGCAGTCGGGGGGCCCCCTCAGATACGCAGTATTTT. Protein product: CASSRGAPSDTQYF. This rearrangement joins TRBV7-9 to TRBJ2-3; D may be TRBD2 (7 bases). The germline V gene has CDR1 SEHNR and CDR2 FQNEAQ (reference sequence). This CDR3 is 14 amino acids long. Trimming took off 6 bases at V and 4 bases at J, with 14 bases between the two ends.

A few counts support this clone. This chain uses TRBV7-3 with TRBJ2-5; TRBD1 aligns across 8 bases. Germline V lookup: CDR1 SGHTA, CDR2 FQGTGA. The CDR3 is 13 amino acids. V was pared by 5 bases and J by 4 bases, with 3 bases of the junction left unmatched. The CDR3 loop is CASSTGGRETQYF. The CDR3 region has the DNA TGTGCCAGCAGCACAGGGGGAAGAGAGACCCAGTACTTC.

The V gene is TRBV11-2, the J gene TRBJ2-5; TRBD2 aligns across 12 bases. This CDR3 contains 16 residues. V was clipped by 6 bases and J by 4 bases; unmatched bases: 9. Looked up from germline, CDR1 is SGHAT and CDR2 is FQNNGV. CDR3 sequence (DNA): TGTGCCAGCAGTCAGCTAGCGGGGGGGCCAGGAGAGACCCAGTACTTC. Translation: CASSQLAGGPGETQYF.

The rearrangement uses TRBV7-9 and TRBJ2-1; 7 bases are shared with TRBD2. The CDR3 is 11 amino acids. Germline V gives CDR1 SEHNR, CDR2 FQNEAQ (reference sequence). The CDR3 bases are TGTGGAGTGTCGGGGGGAAATGAGCAGTTCTTC. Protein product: CGVSGGNEQFF.

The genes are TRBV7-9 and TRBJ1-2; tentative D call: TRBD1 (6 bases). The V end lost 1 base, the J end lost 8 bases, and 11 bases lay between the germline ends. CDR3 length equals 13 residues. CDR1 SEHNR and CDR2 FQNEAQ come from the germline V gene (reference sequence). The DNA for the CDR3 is TGTGCCAGCAGCTTAGAGTGGGGGCACGGCTACACCTTC. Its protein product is CASSLEWGHGYTF.

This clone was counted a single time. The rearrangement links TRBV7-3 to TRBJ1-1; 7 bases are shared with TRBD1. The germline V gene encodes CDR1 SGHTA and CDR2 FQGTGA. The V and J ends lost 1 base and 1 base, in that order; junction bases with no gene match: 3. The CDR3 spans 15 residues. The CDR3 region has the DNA TGTGCCAGCAGCTTAATGGCAGGGGGGAACACTGAAGCTTTCTTT. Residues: CASSLMAGGNTEAFF.

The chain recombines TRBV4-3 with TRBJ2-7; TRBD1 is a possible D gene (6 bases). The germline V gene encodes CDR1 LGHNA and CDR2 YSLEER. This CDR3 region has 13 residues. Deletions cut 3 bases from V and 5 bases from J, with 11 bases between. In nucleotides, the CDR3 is TGCGCCAGCAGCCAGACGACAGGACACGAGCAGTACTTC. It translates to CASSQTTGHEQYF.

This CDR3 reads CASSIDRAPNQPQHF. Here the CDR3 DNA reads TGTGCCAGTAGTATAGACAGGGCCCCCAATCAGCCCCAGCATTTT. The chain carries TRBV19 and TRBJ1-5; TRBD1 is a possible D gene (5 bases). The germline V gene has CDR1 LNHDA and CDR2 SQIVND (reference sequence). The CDR3 runs to 15 residues. V was pared by 0 bases and J by 3 bases, with 9 bases between. Together with reference TRBV19 and TRBJ1-5, the CDR3 gives the full variable domain: DGGITQSPKYLFRKEGQNVTLSCEQNLNHDAMYWYRQDPGQGLRLIYYSQIVNDFQKGDIAEGYSVSREKKESFPLTVTSAQKNPTAFYLCASSIDRAPNQPQHFGDGTRLSIL.

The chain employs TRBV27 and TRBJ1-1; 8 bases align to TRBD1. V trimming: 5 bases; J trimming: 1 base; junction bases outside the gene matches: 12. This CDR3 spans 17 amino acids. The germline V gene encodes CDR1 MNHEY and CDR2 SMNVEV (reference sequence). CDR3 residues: CASSTENRGGKNTEAFF. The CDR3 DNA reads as TGTGCCAGCAGTACAGAAAACAGGGGGGGAAAGAACACTGAAGCTTTCTTT.

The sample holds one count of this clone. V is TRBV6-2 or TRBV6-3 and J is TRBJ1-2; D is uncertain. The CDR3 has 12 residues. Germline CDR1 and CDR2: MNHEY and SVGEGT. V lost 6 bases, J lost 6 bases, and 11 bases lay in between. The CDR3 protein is CASSPQLNGYTF. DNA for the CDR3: TGTGCCAGCAGCCCCCAACTCAATGGCTACACCTTC.

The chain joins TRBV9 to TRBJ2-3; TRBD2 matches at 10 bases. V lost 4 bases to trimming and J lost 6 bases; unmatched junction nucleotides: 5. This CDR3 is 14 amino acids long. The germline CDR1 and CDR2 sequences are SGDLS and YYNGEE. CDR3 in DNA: TGTGCCAGCAGCCGGACTAGCGGCGGGGATACGCAGTATTTT. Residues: CASSRTSGGDTQYF.

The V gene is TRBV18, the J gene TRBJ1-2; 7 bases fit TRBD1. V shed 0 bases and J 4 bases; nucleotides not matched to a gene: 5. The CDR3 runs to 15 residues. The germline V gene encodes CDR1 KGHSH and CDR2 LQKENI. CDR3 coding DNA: TGTGCCAGCTCACCACCAGGAGGGACAGTCTATGGCTACACCTTC. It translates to CASSPPGGTVYGYTF. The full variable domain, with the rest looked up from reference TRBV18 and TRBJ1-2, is NAGVMQNPRHLVRRRGQEARLRCSPMKGHSHVYWYRQLPEEGLKFMVYLQKENIIDESGMPKERFSAEFPKEGPSILRIQQVVRGDSAAYFCASSPPGGTVYGYTFGSGTRLTVV.

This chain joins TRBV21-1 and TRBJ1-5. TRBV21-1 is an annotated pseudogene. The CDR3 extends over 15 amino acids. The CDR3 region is CASRGRGDSNQPQHF. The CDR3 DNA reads TGTGCCAGCCGCGGGAGGGGGGATAGCAATCAGCCCCAGCATTTT.